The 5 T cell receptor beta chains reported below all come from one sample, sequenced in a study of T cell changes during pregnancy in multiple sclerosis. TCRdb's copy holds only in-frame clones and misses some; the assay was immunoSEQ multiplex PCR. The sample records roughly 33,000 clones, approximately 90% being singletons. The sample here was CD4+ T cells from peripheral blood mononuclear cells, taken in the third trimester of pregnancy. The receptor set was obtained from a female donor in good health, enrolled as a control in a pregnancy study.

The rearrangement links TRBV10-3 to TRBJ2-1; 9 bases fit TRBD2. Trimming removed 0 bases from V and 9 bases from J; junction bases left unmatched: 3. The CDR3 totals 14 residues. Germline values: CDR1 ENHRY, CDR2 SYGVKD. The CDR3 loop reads CAISESGTSFEQFF. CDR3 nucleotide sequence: TGTGCCATCAGTGAGTCTGGGACTAGCTTTGAGCAGTTCTTC.

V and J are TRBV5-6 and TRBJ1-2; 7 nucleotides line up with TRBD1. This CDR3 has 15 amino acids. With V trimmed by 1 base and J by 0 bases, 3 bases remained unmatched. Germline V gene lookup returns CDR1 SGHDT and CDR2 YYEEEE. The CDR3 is CASSLPGTANYGYTF. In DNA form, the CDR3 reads TGTGCCAGCAGCTTGCCCGGGACAGCTAACTATGGCTACACCTTC.

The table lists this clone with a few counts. CDR3 in DNA: TGTGCCAGCACCTCGGTGGACGAGCAGTACTTC. Translated: CASTSVDEQYF. This sequence joins TRBV2 and TRBJ2-7; D gene ambiguous. CDR1 and CDR2 (germline): SNHLY, FYNNEI. This CDR3 is built from 11 residues. V shed 7 bases and J shed 5 bases, with 9 bases lying between them.

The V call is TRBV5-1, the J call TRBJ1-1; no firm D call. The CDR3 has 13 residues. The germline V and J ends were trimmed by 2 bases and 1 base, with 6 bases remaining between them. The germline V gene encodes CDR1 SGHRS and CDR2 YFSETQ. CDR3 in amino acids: CASSLDTNTEAFF. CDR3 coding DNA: TGCGCCAGCAGCTTAGACACGAACACTGAAGCTTTCTTT.

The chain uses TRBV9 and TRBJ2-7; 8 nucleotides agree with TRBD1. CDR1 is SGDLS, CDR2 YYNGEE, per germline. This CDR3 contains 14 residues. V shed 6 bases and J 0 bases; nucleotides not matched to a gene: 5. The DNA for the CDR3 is TGTGCCAGCACCCCGGGACAGGACTCCTACGAGCAGTACTTC. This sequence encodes CASTPGQDSYEQYF.